The TCR beta chain described here comes from a study of cytomegalovirus exposure and HLA in healthy donors. Germline-derived CDR1 and CDR2 are MNHEY and SMNVEV (reference sequence). J gave up 6 bases and V 7 bases, and 16 bases lay outside the gene matches. This CDR3 region has 17 residues. PCR involved 60 Vbeta and 13 Jbeta primers. Data came from immunoSEQ multiplex PCR; TCRdb stores just in-frame clones and leaves some out. The sample shows roughly 88,000 clones, more than 75% of them seen only once. Points from the study as a whole: Later genetic work tied a missense DCLRE1C variant to beta-chain V and J trimming.

In regard to this clone: Antigen: not known.

The receptor's source is a man aged 25-45 years in good health and CMV-seropositive. The chain employs TRBV27 and TRBJ1-5, with 9 bases matching TRBD1. The sample taken for sequencing was PBMCs. The CDR3 loop is CASNPFGQGQLIQPQHF. The CDR3 DNA follows: TGTGCCAGCAATCCCTTCGGACAGGGGCAATTGATTCAGCCCCAGCATTTT.